This record looks at one T cell receptor (beta chain) sequence and its context. The data are from a study of blood T cell repertoires in COVID-19. Repertoires were generated with immunoSEQ multiplex PCR, while TCRdb's copy carries only in-frame clones and drops some. The sample contains around 300,000 clones, 80% to 90% of which appear only once. The CDR3 runs to 14 residues. CDR1 is MNHEY, CDR2 SMNVEV, per germline (reference sequence). V gave up 3 bases and J gave up 6 bases; unmatched junction bases: 2. V and J are TRBV27 and TRBJ2-2, with 9 bases fitting TRBD1. Material: peripheral blood. The receptor comes from a woman in her 70s with acute or convalescent COVID-19. This chain's CDR3 is CASSLGQGAGELFF. CDR3 bases: TGTGCCAGCAGTTTGGGACAGGGAGCCGGGGAGCTGTTTTTT.